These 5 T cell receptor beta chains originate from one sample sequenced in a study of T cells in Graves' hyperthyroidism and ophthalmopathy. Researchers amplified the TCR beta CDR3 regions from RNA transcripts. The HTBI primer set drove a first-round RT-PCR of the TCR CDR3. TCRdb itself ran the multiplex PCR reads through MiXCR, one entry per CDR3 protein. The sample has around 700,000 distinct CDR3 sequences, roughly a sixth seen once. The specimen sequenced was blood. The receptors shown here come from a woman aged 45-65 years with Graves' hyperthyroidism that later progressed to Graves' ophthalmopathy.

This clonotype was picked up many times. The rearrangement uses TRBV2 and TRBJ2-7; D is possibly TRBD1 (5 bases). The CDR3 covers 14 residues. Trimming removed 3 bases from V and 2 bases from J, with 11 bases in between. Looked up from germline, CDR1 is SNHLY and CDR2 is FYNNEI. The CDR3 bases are TGTGCCAGCAGTGAGAGACAGCGACCCTACGAGCAGTACTTC. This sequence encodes CASSERQRPYEQYF.

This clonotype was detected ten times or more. CDR3 in DNA: TGTGCCAGCAGTTTATTTTGGGCGGGTGGACAGTACAATGAGCAGTTCTTC. Its translation is CASSLFWAGGQYNEQFF. V is TRBV12-3 or TRBV12-4 and J is TRBJ2-1; possibly TRBD1 for D (6 bases). The CDR3 is 17 amino acids. The ends were cut back, 2 bases at V and 4 bases at J, with 18 bases in the middle.

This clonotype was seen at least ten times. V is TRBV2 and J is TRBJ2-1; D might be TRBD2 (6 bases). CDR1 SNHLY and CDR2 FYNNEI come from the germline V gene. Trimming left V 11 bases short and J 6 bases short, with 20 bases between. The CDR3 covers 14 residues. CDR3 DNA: TGTGCCGGACTAACCACTAGTTCTGCCAATGAGCAGTTCTTC. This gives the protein CAGLTTSSANEQFF.

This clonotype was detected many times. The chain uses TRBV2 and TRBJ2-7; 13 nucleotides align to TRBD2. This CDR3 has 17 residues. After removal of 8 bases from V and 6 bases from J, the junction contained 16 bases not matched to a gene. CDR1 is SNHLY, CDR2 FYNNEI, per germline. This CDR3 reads CASRVGGTSGALSEQYF. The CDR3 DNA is TGTGCCAGCCGTGTTGGGGGGACTAGCGGGGCGCTTAGCGAGCAGTACTTC.

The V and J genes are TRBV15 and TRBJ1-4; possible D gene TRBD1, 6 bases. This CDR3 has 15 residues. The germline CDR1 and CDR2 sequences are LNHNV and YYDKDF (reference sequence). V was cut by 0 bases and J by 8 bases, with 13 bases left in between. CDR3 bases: TGTGCCACCAGCAGAGAACAGGGAGCTTGGGAAAAACTGTTTTTT. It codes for CATSREQGAWEKLFF.